This T cell receptor (beta chain) was recovered during a study of T cell responses to AZD1222 COVID-19 vaccine. As for this clone: What it binds is not known.

Regarding the study as a whole: Spike-wide coverage was observed for vaccine-associated CD4 TCRs, with dominant responses at 160-218 and 743-854. Spike-specific TCR breadth and depth were elevated following two AZD1222 doses. The donors showed a predominance of white British ancestry and of females, with possible underestimation of clonal diversity.

V shed 3 bases and J 4 bases; nucleotides not matched to a gene: 9. Germline values: CDR1 SGHAT, CDR2 FQNNGV. There are 16 residues in the CDR3. Clones were read by immunoSEQ multiplex PCR, and TCRdb kept only the in-frame ones, dropping some. The sample lists about 120,000 clones, 80% to 90% seen once, with just under 9.5% in the top ten. This chain connects TRBV11-2 to TRBJ2-3, with TRBD2 matching over 8 bases. The source of this sequence is an adult in good health. This sample comprised peripheral blood, obtained on day 0 of AZD1222 vaccination. The CDR3 sequence: CASSFLSGAVPDTQYF. Written as DNA, the CDR3 is TGTGCCAGCAGCTTTCTTAGCGGGGCGGTCCCAGATACGCAGTATTTT.